Presented here are 4 T cell receptor beta chains from one specimen sequenced in a study of OX40 agonist ivuxolimab in advanced cancers. Assay used: immunoSEQ multiplex PCR; TCRdb lists only in-frame clones, some missing. The sample yields approximately 8,000 clones, approximately 71% seen once. Specimen: CD4+ or CD8+ T cells sorted from blood, collected in a trial of the OX40 agonist ivuxolimab. The receptors here all came from an adult with an advanced solid tumor such as melanoma, head and neck, liver or kidney cancer.

This chain joins TRBV4-3 and TRBJ2-5; 9 positions agree with TRBD1. The V gene's germline CDR1 is LGHNA and CDR2 YSLEER. J gave up 4 bases and V 4 bases, and 10 bases lay outside the gene matches. CDR3 length equals 16 residues. CDR3 amino acids: CASSPVPGTGSETQYF. The CDR3 nucleotides read TGCGCCAGCAGCCCAGTCCCCGGGACAGGGTCAGAGACCCAGTACTTC.

V gene TRBV25-1 combines with J gene TRBJ1-6; 8 bases map to TRBD1. Per germline, CDR1 MGHDK and CDR2 SYGVNS. V lost 5 bases to trimming and J lost 10 bases; unmatched junction nucleotides: 7. The CDR3 is 14 residues long. The CDR3 reads CASSYGTGISPLHF. The CDR3 nucleotides read TGTGCCAGCAGTTACGGGACAGGCATCTCACCCCTCCACTTT.

This clone showed up just a few times. The V and J genes are TRBV14 and TRBJ1-2; D remains ambiguous. Trimming pared 1 base from V and 10 bases from J, leaving 13 bases between. CDR1 SGHDN and CDR2 FVKESK come from the germline V gene. This CDR3 spans 13 amino acids. The CDR3 region has the DNA TGTGCCAGCAGCCAAGTGCCACGCGACCTCTACACCTTC. It codes for CASSQVPRDLYTF.

A word on this clone: A much larger clonotype is one base distant, so this may be a read error. Other nucleotide sequences in the sample specify the same CDR3. The chain recombines TRBV5-4 with TRBJ2-2; 8 positions agree with TRBD1. The length of the CDR3 is 16 residues. Germline assignment: CDR1 SGHNT and CDR2 YYREEE (reference sequence). CDR3 DNA: TGCGCCAGCAGCCAAGGGCGGACAGGGATCACCGGGGAGCTGTTTTTT. It yields the protein CASSQGRTGITGELFF. The full variable domain, completed using reference TRBV5-4 and TRBJ2-2, is ETGVTQSPTHLIKTRGQQVTLRCSSQSGHNTVSWYQQALGQGPQFIFQYYREEENGRGNFPPRFSGLQFPNYSSELNVNALELDDSALYLCASSQGRTGITGELFFGEGSRLTVL.